One and the same sample provided the 15 T cell receptor beta chains below, sequenced in a study of cytomegalovirus exposure and HLA in healthy donors. Primers for the PCR totalled 60 Vbeta and 13 Jbeta. Sequencing used immunoSEQ multiplex PCR; TCRdb keeps in-frame clones, though not all of them. This table has 150,000 to 200,000 clones, more than 65% appearing once. Input material: PBMCs. These receptors originate from a man between 50 and 59 years old in good health and CMV-seropositive.

This rearrangement joins TRBV4-1 to TRBJ2-1; the D gene is possibly TRBD2 (5 bases). Looked up from germline, CDR1 is MGHRA and CDR2 is YSYEKL. The germline V and J ends were trimmed by 2 bases and 10 bases, with 12 bases remaining between them. The CDR3 is 13 residues long. The CDR3, as DNA: TGCGCCAGCAGCCAAATGGTGGGAGACGAGCAGTTCTTC. This sequence encodes CASSQMVGDEQFF.

The chain links TRBV7-9 to TRBJ1-2; 12 bases are a match to TRBD1. The CDR3 is 19 residues long. CDR1 is SEHNR, CDR2 FQNEAQ, per germline (reference sequence). V trimming: 5 bases; J trimming: 4 bases; junction bases outside the gene matches: 17. DNA of the CDR3: TGTGCCAGCAGCGATACAATGTGGGACAGGGGGCGCCTGGGCTATGGCTACACCTTC. Translated: CASSDTMWDRGRLGYGYTF. The full variable domain, with the rest looked up from reference TRBV7-9 and TRBJ1-2, is DTGVSQNPRHKITKRGQNVTFRCDPISEHNRLYWYRQTLGQGPEFLTYFQNEAQLEKSRLLSDRFSAERPKGSFSTLEIQRTEQGDSAMYLCASSDTMWDRGRLGYGYTFGSGTRLTVV.

V gene TRBV19 combines with J gene TRBJ1-6; weak D call: TRBD1 (6 bases). CDR1 and CDR2 from the germline V gene are LNHDA and SQIVND (reference sequence). The CDR3 spans 17 residues. With 1 base removed from V and 0 bases from J, the gap between germline ends came to 10 bases. The CDR3 sequence: CASSIATGSSYNSPLHF. The CDR3 nucleotides read TGTGCCAGTAGTATAGCAACAGGGAGCTCCTATAATTCACCCCTCCACTTT.

The J gene is TRBJ2-5, the V gene TRBV7-8; 8 positions match TRBD2. V was clipped by 1 base and J by 4 bases; unmatched bases: 8. Germline assignment: CDR1 SGHVS and CDR2 FQNEAQ. CDR3 length equals 16 residues. The CDR3, as DNA: TGTGCCAGCAGCTTAGGGGGCGGGGGGCTGTTAGAGACCCAGTACTTC. As protein: CASSLGGGGLLETQYF.

The gene calls are TRBV6-1 and TRBJ2-3, with 7 bases fitting TRBD1. The germline CDR1 and CDR2 sequences are MNHNS and SASEGT. The CDR3 is made up of 14 amino acids. The trim removed 6 bases at V and 1 base at J, leaving 4 bases unmatched. The CDR3 region has the DNA TGTGCCAGCAGGGCAGGGGGACGCACAGATACGCAGTATTTT. This codes for CASRAGGRTDTQYF.

The gene calls are TRBV19 and TRBJ2-3; 7 bases map to TRBD2. Unmatched junction bases numbered 7, after V lost 3 bases and J lost 7 bases. In germline, CDR1 is LNHDA, CDR2 SQIVND (reference sequence). The CDR3 covers 14 residues. The CDR3 DNA is TGTGCCAGTAGTATGGGGAGCGGGGAGCATACGCAGTATTTT. Its protein is CASSMGSGEHTQYF.

This chain joins TRBV10-3 and TRBJ2-2; TRBD1 aligns across 7 bases. The CDR3 consists of 15 residues. V was pared by 8 bases and J by 4 bases, with 10 bases of the junction left unmatched. From germline, CDR1 is ENHRY and CDR2 SYGVKD. The CDR3 DNA follows: TGTGCCATCGCCCCCGGGACAGCTTCCACCGGGGAGCTGTTTTTT. Protein: CAIAPGTASTGELFF.

J is TRBJ2-1 and V is TRBV29-1, with TRBD1 matching 7 bases. The CDR3 extends over 14 amino acids. Per the germline V gene, CDR1 is SQVTM and CDR2 is ANQGSEA. Trimming cost V 4 bases and J 0 bases; bases outside gene matches: 3. CDR3: CSVGAGGSYNEQFF. For the CDR3, the DNA is TGCAGCGTTGGGGCAGGGGGCTCCTACAATGAGCAGTTCTTC.

The CDR3 DNA reads as TGCGCCAGCAGCGAAACAGGGGATTCTAGTGAAAAACTGTTTTTT. Protein sequence: CASSETGDSSEKLFF. This chain uses TRBV5-1 with TRBJ1-4; 7 bases are shared with TRBD1. The CDR3 is 15 residues long. Trimming removed 4 bases from V and 7 bases from J; junction bases left unmatched: 10. Per the germline V gene, CDR1 is SGHRS and CDR2 is YFSETQ.

V gene TRBV6-5 combines with J gene TRBJ2-5, with 7 positions matching TRBD2. V was clipped by 8 bases and J by 4 bases; unmatched bases: 7. Germline lookup yields CDR1 MNHEY and CDR2 SVGAGI. The CDR3 consists of 13 residues. CDR3 nucleotide sequence: TGTGCCAGCTTCACGGGGGGTCTAGAGACCCAGTACTTC. Translation: CASFTGGLETQYF.

This chain links TRBV9 with TRBJ2-1, with TRBD2 identical over 10 bases. The CDR3 covers 15 residues. Trimming took 0 bases from V and 9 from J; bases not matched to a gene: 6. Germline V lookup: CDR1 SGDLS, CDR2 YYNGEE. CDR3 nucleotides: TGTGCCAGCAGCGTAGAAGCGGGGGGGCCGAGTGAGCAGTTCTTC. Amino acid sequence: CASSVEAGGPSEQFF.

The chain couples TRBV10-1 to TRBJ1-3; D ambiguous. Germline V CDR1 and CDR2: WNHNN, SYGVQD (reference sequence). Trimming took 10 bases from V and 4 from J, leaving 8 bases between them. The CDR3 has 11 residues. CDR3 loop: CATRFGNTIYF. CDR3 DNA sequence: TGCGCCACCCGGTTCGGAAACACCATATATTTT.

The chain has TRBV5-1 and TRBJ1-2, with 7 bases matching TRBD1. This CDR3 comprises 14 residues. J was trimmed by 6 bases and V by 0 bases; bases with no gene match: 5. Germline V gene data show CDR1 as SGHRS and CDR2 as YFSETQ. In DNA form, the CDR3 reads TGCGCCAGCAGCTTGGTACAGGGGATGGATGGCTACACCTTC. Protein sequence: CASSLVQGMDGYTF.

This chain connects TRBV6-5 to TRBJ2-7, with TRBD1 as a possible D gene (6 bases). Per the germline V gene, CDR1 is MNHEY and CDR2 is SVGAGI. The CDR3 extends over 11 amino acids. V was trimmed by 5 bases and J by 12 bases, leaving 14 bases between them. The CDR3 coding sequence is TGTGCCAGCAGTACCGGACAGATCCGGTACTTC. It codes for CASSTGQIRYF.

This clone was detected once. The V and J genes are TRBV19 and TRBJ2-3; 11 nucleotides agree with TRBD2. The CDR3 loop spans 14 amino acids. Per germline, CDR1 LNHDA and CDR2 SQIVND (reference sequence). Germline trimming cut 3 bases from V and 6 bases from J; bases unmatched to any gene: 2. CDR3 bases: TGTGCCAGTAGTATGACTAGCGGGGTGGATACGCAGTATTTT. The encoded protein is CASSMTSGVDTQYF.